Shown below are 21 T cell receptor beta chains from a single sample sequenced in a study of cytomegalovirus exposure and HLA in healthy donors. PCR used 60 Vbeta primers and 13 Jbeta primers. The data were produced by immunoSEQ multiplex PCR, yet TCRdb's version contains in-frame clones alone and is incomplete. The sample holds roughly 150,000 clones, around three quarters seen once. Sequencing was carried out using PBMCs. The receptor source for this set is a male donor in good health and CMV-seronegative.

This clone was recorded once. The CDR3 spells CASSPPSLGQNTEAFF. CDR3 DNA sequence: TGTGCCAGCTCACCACCGTCTCTGGGACAGAACACTGAAGCTTTCTTT. The J gene is TRBJ1-1, the V gene TRBV18; weak D call: TRBD1 (6 bases). V lost 0 bases, J lost 1 base, and 12 bases lay in between. Germline CDR1 and CDR2: KGHSH and LQKENI. The CDR3 has 16 amino acids. Combining the CDR3 with reference TRBV18 and TRBJ1-1 gives the whole variable domain NAGVMQNPRHLVRRRGQEARLRCSPMKGHSHVYWYRQLPEEGLKFMVYLQKENIIDESGMPKERFSAEFPKEGPSILRIQQVVRGDSAAYFCASSPPSLGQNTEAFFGQGTRLTVV.

V is TRBV28 and J is TRBJ2-7, with D possibly TRBD1 on 7 matching bases. The V gene's germline CDR1 is MDHEN and CDR2 SYDVKM. V was pared by 5 bases and J by 5 bases, with 19 bases between. This CDR3 is 15 amino acids long. The CDR3 sequence: CASSVRQGGLDEQYF. In nucleotides, the CDR3 is TGTGCCAGCAGTGTTCGACAGGGAGGCTTAGACGAGCAGTACTTC.

The V and J genes are TRBV10-3 and TRBJ2-5; 15 bases match TRBD2. With V trimmed by 10 bases and J by 5 bases, 8 bases remained unmatched. CDR3 length equals 15 residues. CDR1 is ENHRY and CDR2 is SYGVKD in the germline V gene. CDR3 in amino acids: CASRTSGGAGETQYF. The CDR3 DNA follows: TGTGCCAGCCGGACTAGCGGGGGGGCGGGGGAGACCCAGTACTTC.

This chain uses TRBV7-9 with TRBJ2-7, with 11 bases that match TRBD2. The V and J ends lost 5 bases and 2 bases, in that order; junction bases with no gene match: 5. The CDR3 is made up of 15 amino acids. Germline values: CDR1 SEHNR, CDR2 FQNEAQ (reference sequence). The DNA for the CDR3 is TGTGCCAGCAGCGGATTAGCGGGAGGGACCTACGAGCAGTACTTC. Translating it yields CASSGLAGGTYEQYF.

This clone was seen only a few times. This chain joins TRBV28 and TRBJ1-2, with no clear D. This CDR3 has 13 residues. Germline V gene data show CDR1 as MDHEN and CDR2 as SYDVKM. V was trimmed by 7 bases and J by 1 base, leaving 10 bases between them. The CDR3 spells CASTARVNYGYTF. In nucleotides, the CDR3 is TGTGCCAGCACCGCCCGGGTTAACTATGGCTACACCTTC.

This chain uses TRBV7-2 with TRBJ2-1, with 8 bases lining up with TRBD1. Germline CDR1 and CDR2: SGHTA and FQGNSA. Trimming removed 5 bases from V and 8 bases from J; junction bases left unmatched: 8. The CDR3 consists of 14 residues. The CDR3 is CASSARTGIDEQFF. The DNA of the CDR3 is TGTGCCAGCAGCGCCCGGACAGGGATCGATGAGCAGTTCTTC.

V usage is TRBV28 and J usage is TRBJ2-2; 10 bases line up with TRBD2. V gave up 7 bases and J gave up 6 bases; unmatched junction bases: 8. This CDR3 has 15 amino acids. Germline CDR1 and CDR2: MDHEN and SYDVKM. The DNA for the CDR3 is TGTGCCAGCACCCGGCCCCTAGCGGGAGCCGGGGAGCTGTTTTTT. This encodes CASTRPLAGAGELFF.

This clone has a handful of counts. The rearrangement links TRBV27 to TRBJ2-1; 8 positions agree with TRBD2. CDR1 is MNHEY and CDR2 is SMNVEV in the germline V gene (reference sequence). The J segment lost 0 bases and the V segment lost 4 bases, leaving 8 bases of the junction unmatched. CDR3 size: 17 residues. The DNA for the CDR3 is TGTGCCAGCAGTTCCCACTTTAGCGGGACCTCCTACAATGAGCAGTTCTTC. Amino acid sequence: CASSSHFSGTSYNEQFF.

J is TRBJ1-2 and V is TRBV15; 9 nucleotides agree with TRBD1. J gave up 0 bases and V 4 bases, and 3 bases lay outside the gene matches. The CDR3 is 15 residues long. Looked up from germline, CDR1 is LNHNV and CDR2 is YYDKDF (reference sequence). This CDR3 reads CATSNRDRANYGYTF. CDR3 bases: TGTGCCACCAGCAACCGGGACAGGGCTAACTATGGCTACACCTTC. Full variable domain (remainder filled in from reference TRBV15 and TRBJ1-2): DAMVIQNPRYQVTQFGKPVTLSCSQTLNHNVMYWYQQKSSQAPKLLFHYYDKDFNNEADTPDNFQSRRPNTSFCFLDIRSPGLGDTAMYLCATSNRDRANYGYTFGSGTRLTVV.

The rearrangement links TRBV5-1 to TRBJ2-2; possible D gene TRBD1, 5 bases. Trimming took 0 bases from V and 3 from J, leaving 9 bases between them. The CDR3 totals 15 residues. The germline V gene encodes CDR1 SGHRS and CDR2 YFSETQ. CDR3 DNA: TGCGCCAGCAGCTTGGAAGGACAATACACCGGGGAGCTGTTTTTT. As protein: CASSLEGQYTGELFF.

The chain recombines TRBV27 with TRBJ1-3; D gene uncertain. The CDR3 loop spans 16 amino acids. V shed 3 bases and J shed 0 bases, with 12 bases lying between them. Germline lookup yields CDR1 MNHEY and CDR2 SMNVEV (reference sequence). The CDR3, as DNA: TGTGCCAGCAGTTTTTCGAGAGGAAGCTCTGGAAACACCATATATTTT. Amino acids: CASSFSRGSSGNTIYF.

The chain carries TRBV5-1 and TRBJ1-6; D is perhaps TRBD1 (6 bases). In germline, CDR1 is SGHRS, CDR2 YFSETQ. V lost 2 bases and J 5 bases, leaving 11 bases between the germline ends. This CDR3 has 15 residues. CDR3 protein: CASSLVQGNNSPLHF. CDR3 DNA sequence: TGCGCCAGCAGCTTAGTACAGGGAAATAATTCACCCCTCCACTTT.

The chain couples TRBV5-1 to TRBJ1-6, with 7 bases that match TRBD1. Germline lookup yields CDR1 SGHRS and CDR2 YFSETQ. The CDR3 extends over 16 amino acids. The trim removed 0 bases at V and 0 bases at J, leaving 0 bases unmatched. The CDR3 coding sequence is TGCGCCAGCAGCTTGGGGACAGGCTCCTATAATTCACCCCTCCACTTT. Translation: CASSLGTGSYNSPLHF.

The genes are TRBV18 and TRBJ1-1; D may be TRBD1 (5 bases). V lost 4 bases and J 2 bases, leaving 20 bases between the germline ends. Germline lookup yields CDR1 KGHSH and CDR2 LQKENI. The CDR3 has 17 residues. The CDR3, as DNA: TGTGCCAGCTCACGGGAACAGGTACATGAATTAAACACTGAAGCTTTCTTT. This encodes CASSREQVHELNTEAFF.

V usage is TRBV6-5 and J usage is TRBJ1-6; 7 nucleotides line up with TRBD1. Germline assignment: CDR1 MNHEY and CDR2 SVGAGI. The CDR3 sequence is 15 residues long. The ends lost 5 bases at V and 5 bases at J; junction bases unmatched: 6. The CDR3 DNA follows: TGTGCCAGCAGTGTCCGGGACAGAGATAATTCACCCCTCCACTTT. Protein product: CASSVRDRDNSPLHF.

The chain carries TRBV5-6 and TRBJ1-2; 7 nucleotides align to TRBD1. Looked up from germline, CDR1 is SGHDT and CDR2 is YYEEEE. The junction had 9 bases not matched to a gene; V was cut back by 4 bases and J by 3 bases. The CDR3 is 15 residues long. CDR3 DNA sequence: TGTGCCAGCAGCACATTTTTCAGGGGGGACTATGGCTACACCTTC. Translated: CASSTFFRGDYGYTF.

The J gene is TRBJ1-2, the V gene TRBV11-2; possible D gene TRBD1, 6 bases. V shed 7 bases and J shed 6 bases, with 21 bases lying between them. Per the germline V gene, CDR1 is SGHAT and CDR2 is FQNNGV. The CDR3 consists of 15 residues. CDR3 amino acids: CASTGSSGGRNGYTF. CDR3 nucleotides: TGTGCCAGCACCGGGTCTTCCGGGGGGCGGAATGGCTACACCTTC.

CDR3 in DNA: TGTGCCAGTAGTATGAGGTTCCCCCACAGGGAGGGCACTGAAGCTTTCTTT. Encoded protein: CASSMRFPHREGTEAFF. The chain has TRBV19 and TRBJ1-1; a possible D gene is TRBD1 (6 bases). The CDR3 length is 17 residues. Germline V gene data show CDR1 as LNHDA and CDR2 as SQIVND (reference sequence). V gave up 3 bases and J gave up 4 bases, with 21 bases separating them.

The genes are TRBV23-1 and TRBJ2-5, with 10 bases fitting TRBD2. TRBV23-1 is filed as an ORF, its function uncertain. The CDR3 covers 18 residues. The ends lost 1 base at V and 0 bases at J; junction bases unmatched: 8. The CDR3 region is CASSQLERGGDNQETQYF. In nucleotides, the CDR3 is TGCGCCAGCAGTCAATTGGAGCGGGGGGGCGATAACCAAGAGACCCAGTACTTC.

The chain uses TRBV5-1 and TRBJ2-5, with 9 bases aligning to TRBD2. The CDR3 is 16 amino acids. V was clipped by 0 bases and J by 5 bases; unmatched bases: 8. Germline V gene data show CDR1 as SGHRS and CDR2 as YFSETQ. Here the CDR3 DNA reads TGCGCCAGCAGCTTGGGTCGGCGGGGGGGCCGGGAGACCCAGTACTTC. It yields the protein CASSLGRRGGRETQYF.

The rearrangement joins TRBV28 to TRBJ1-5; weak D call: TRBD1 (5 bases). V was shortened by 5 bases and J by 4 bases, with 15 bases between the two germline ends. The CDR3 is 15 amino acids. CDR1 MDHEN and CDR2 SYDVKM come from the germline V gene. CDR3 sequence (DNA): TGTGCCAGCAGTAGTCTACTGGGGGGGAATCAGCCCCAGCATTTT. It is translated as CASSSLLGGNQPQHF.